This T cell receptor (beta chain) was captured in a study of OX40 agonist ivuxolimab in advanced cancers. Across the whole study: Patients were dosed with the agonistic anti-OX40 (CD134) antibody ivuxolimab. The dose-escalation cohort was around 83% male, with a mean age of about 58 years, ranging about 20 to 85.

Worth noting for this clone: Its target is not known.

The CDR3 totals 13 residues. Germline CDR1 reads LNHNV; CDR2 reads YYDKDF (reference sequence). The ends were cut back, 4 bases at V and 0 bases at J, with 6 bases in the middle. Clones were read by immunoSEQ multiplex PCR, and TCRdb kept only the in-frame ones, dropping some. The data hold some 70,000 clones, with over 75% observed a single time. Study-wide results and caveats: Expanded clones tended on average to be more numerous among CD8+ T cells than CD4+.

The chain links TRBV15 to TRBJ1-1; D unresolved. The receptor's source is an adult with an advanced solid tumor such as melanoma, head and neck, liver or kidney cancer. The sequenced sample was CD4+ or CD8+ T cells sorted from blood, obtained in a trial of the OX40 agonist ivuxolimab. CDR3 coding DNA: TGTGCCACCAGCACTGAGTTGAACACTGAAGCTTTCTTT. As protein: CATSTELNTEAFF.